This TCR beta chain was profiled in a study of PD-L1 blockade in urothelial cancer. The overall study: Around 2014 therapy began: atezolizumab 1,200 mg intravenously every 3 weeks. Once treatment had started, blood was analyzed at 3 weeks (second dose) and again at 6 weeks.

V lost 10 bases and J lost 4; bases outside the gene matches: 10. From germline, CDR1 is KGHSH and CDR2 LQKENI. The CDR3 is made up of 15 amino acids. TCRdb keeps only in-frame clones here, not all; method: immunoSEQ multiplex PCR. The repertoire holds approximately 90,000 clones, with almost 90% as singletons. Stated time point: pretreatment peripheral blood. Samples spanned pretreatment and treatment, with 1 to 8 time points per patient. This clone was picked up one time. This TCR was sampled from a man in his 60s with urothelial cancer. The V and J genes are TRBV18 and TRBJ2-1, with TRBD2 identical over 10 bases. Specimen: PBMCs, collected around atezolizumab (anti-PD-L1) treatment. The CDR3 DNA follows: TGTGCCACCTCTATAGGACTAGCGGATTACAATGAGCAGTTCTTC. Translation: CATSIGLADYNEQFF.